This entry is about one T cell receptor beta chain. Seattle cases were enrolled at active infection and followed longitudinally. The ends were cut back, 6 bases at V and 0 bases at J, with 12 bases in the middle. Per germline, CDR1 ENHRY and CDR2 SYGVKD. This CDR3 has 15 amino acids. These data belong to a study of blood T cell repertoires in COVID-19. Study-wide background: Sites in the United States, Italy and Spain provided acute and convalescent COVID-19 samples. Sample material is recorded as cDNA or gDNA derived from T cells, B-cell-depleted T cells, or PBMCs.

Libraries were prepared by immunoSEQ multiplex PCR; TCRdb keeps only in-frame clonotypes and omits some of them. The table records roughly 460,000 clones, about 90% of them present only once. The sample comprised peripheral blood. The receptor's source is a man aged 18 to 35 with COVID-19, enrolled during active disease. The V gene is TRBV10-3, the J gene TRBJ1-3; TRBD1 is a possible D gene (5 bases). For the CDR3, the DNA is TGTGCCATCAGAGCAACAGGTAGCTCTGGAAACACCATATATTTT. Residues: CAIRATGSSGNTIYF.